Included here is one TCR beta chain sequence, with context. Antigen unknown. The sample comes from a study of T cell clonotyping in hematopoietic cell transplantation. Study results and limitations: Pathologically expanded recipient clonotypes increased progressively from day 30 to day 180 as diversity fell. At the given depth, recipient repertoires were over 97% de novo clonotypes. No sorting was done, leaving CD4 and CD8 contributions mixed. Graft donor and pretransplant recipient Inverse Simpson Index values predicted broader posttransplant TCR diversity.

Trimming removed 5 bases from V and 5 bases from J, with 7 bases in between. The germline V gene encodes CDR1 SGHAT and CDR2 FQDESV (reference sequence). The CDR3 sequence is 12 residues long. Some clones are missing from TCRdb's copy, which holds only in-frame ones; the method was immunoSEQ multiplex PCR. The table records more than 65,000 clones, approximately 94% of them present only once. J is TRBJ2-1 and V is TRBV11-1; D gene unclear. The sequenced sample was peripheral blood mononuclear cells. This TCR was sampled from a man over 45 in good health. Some clones in this sample may be carry-over from other donors' samples. The CDR3 DNA reads TGTGCCAGCAGCGGGAACCACAATGAGCAGTTCTTC. Encoded protein: CASSGNHNEQFF.